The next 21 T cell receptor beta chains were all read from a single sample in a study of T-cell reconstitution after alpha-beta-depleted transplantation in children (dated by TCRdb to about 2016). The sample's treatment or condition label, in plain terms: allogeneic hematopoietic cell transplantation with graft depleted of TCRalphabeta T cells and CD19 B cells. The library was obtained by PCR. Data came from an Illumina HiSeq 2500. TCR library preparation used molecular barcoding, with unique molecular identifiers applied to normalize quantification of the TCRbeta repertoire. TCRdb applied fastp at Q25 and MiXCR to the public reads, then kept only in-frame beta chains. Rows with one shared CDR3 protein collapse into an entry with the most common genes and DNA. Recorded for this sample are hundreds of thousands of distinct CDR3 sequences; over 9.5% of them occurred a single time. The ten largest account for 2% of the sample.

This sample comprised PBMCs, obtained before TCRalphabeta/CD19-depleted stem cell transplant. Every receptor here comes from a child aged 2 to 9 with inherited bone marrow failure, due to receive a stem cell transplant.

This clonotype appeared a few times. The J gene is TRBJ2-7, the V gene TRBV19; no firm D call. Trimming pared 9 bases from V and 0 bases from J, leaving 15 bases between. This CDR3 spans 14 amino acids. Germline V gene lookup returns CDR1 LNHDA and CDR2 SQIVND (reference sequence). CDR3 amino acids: CASKLDRNSYEQYF. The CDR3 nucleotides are TGTGCCAGCAAACTCGACCGTAACTCCTACGAGCAGTACTTC.

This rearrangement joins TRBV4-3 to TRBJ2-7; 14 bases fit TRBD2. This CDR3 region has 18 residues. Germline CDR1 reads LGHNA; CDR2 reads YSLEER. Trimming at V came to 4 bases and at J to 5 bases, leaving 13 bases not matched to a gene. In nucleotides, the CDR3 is TGCGCCAGCAGCCCCGGGACTAGCGGGAGCATATTCGAGGACGAGCAGTACTTC. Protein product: CASSPGTSGSIFEDEQYF.

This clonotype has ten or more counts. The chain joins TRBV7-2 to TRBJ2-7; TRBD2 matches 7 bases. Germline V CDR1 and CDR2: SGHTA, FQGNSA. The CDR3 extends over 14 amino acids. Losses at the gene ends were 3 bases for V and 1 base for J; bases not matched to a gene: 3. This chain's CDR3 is CASSFIGGSYEQYF. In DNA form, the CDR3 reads TGTGCCAGCAGCTTTATCGGGGGGTCCTACGAGCAGTACTTC.

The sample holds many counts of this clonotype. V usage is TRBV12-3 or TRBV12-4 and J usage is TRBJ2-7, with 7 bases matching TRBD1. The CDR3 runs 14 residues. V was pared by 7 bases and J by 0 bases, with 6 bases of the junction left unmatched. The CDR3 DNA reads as TGTGCCAGCACTTGGGGGACAGCCTCCTACGAGCAGTACTTC. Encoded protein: CASTWGTASYEQYF.

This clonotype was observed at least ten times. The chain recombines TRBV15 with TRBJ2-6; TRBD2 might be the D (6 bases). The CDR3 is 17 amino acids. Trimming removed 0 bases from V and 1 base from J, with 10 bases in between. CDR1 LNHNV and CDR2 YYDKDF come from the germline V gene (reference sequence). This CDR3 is CATSRDPGTSGANVLTF. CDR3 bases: TGTGCCACCAGCAGAGATCCGGGGACTTCTGGGGCCAACGTCCTGACTTTC.

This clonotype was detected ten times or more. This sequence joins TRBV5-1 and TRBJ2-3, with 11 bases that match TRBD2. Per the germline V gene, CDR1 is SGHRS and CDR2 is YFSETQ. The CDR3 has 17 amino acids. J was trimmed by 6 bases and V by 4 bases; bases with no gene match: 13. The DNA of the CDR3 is TGCGCCAGCAGCGGGGGGACTAGCGGATACCCCGGGGATACGCAGTATTTT. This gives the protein CASSGGTSGYPGDTQYF.

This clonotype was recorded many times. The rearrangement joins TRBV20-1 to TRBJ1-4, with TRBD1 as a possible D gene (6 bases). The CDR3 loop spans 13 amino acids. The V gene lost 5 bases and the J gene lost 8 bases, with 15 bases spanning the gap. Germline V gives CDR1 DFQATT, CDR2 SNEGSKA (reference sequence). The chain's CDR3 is CSAFNREGEKLFF. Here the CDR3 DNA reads TGCAGTGCTTTTAACAGGGAAGGAGAAAAACTGTTTTTT.

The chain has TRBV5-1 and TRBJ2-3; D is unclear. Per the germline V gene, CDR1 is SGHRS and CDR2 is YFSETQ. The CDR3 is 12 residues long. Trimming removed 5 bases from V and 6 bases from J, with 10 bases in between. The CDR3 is CASRFGPDTQYF. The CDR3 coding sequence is TGCGCCAGCAGGTTCGGGCCCGATACGCAGTATTTT.

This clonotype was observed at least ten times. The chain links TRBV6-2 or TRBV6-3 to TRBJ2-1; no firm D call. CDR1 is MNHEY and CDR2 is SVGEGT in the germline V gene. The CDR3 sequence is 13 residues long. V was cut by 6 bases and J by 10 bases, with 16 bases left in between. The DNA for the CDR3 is TGTGCCAGCAGCCCTGTGGCCGGGTGGGAGCAGTTCTTC. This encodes CASSPVAGWEQFF.

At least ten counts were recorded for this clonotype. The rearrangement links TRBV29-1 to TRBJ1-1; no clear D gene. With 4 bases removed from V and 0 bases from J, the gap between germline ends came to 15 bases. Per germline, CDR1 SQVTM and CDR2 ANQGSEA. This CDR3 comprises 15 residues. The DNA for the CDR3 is TGCAGCGTTGGGGATTATGAGAGTATGAACACTGAAGCTTTCTTT. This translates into CSVGDYESMNTEAFF.

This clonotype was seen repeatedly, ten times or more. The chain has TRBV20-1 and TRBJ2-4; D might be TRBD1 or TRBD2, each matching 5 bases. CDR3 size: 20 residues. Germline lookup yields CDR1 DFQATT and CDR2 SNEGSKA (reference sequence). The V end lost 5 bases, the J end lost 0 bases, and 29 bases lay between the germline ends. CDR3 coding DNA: TGCAGTGCTTTCCTAATACACACACCCGACTTGGGGACAGCCAAAAACATTCAGTACTTC. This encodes CSAFLIHTPDLGTAKNIQYF.

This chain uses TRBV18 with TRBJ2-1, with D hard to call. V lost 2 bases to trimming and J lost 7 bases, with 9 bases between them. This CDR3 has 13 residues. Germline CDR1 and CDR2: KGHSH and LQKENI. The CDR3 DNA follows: TGTGCCAGCTCACCAGTTTATAAAAATGAGCAGTTCTTC. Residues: CASSPVYKNEQFF.

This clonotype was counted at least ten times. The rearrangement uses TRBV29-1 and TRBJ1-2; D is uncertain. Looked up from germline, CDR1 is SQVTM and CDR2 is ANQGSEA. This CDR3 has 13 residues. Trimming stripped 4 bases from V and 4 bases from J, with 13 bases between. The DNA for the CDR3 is TGCAGCGTTGCCTTCGGGAGACCCTATGGCTACACCTTC. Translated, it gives CSVAFGRPYGYTF.

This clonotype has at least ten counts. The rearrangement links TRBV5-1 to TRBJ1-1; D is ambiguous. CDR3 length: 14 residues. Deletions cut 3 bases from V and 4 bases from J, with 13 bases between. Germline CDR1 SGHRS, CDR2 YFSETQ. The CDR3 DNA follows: TGCGCCAGCAGCTCCGGCGGCGCCGTCACTGAAGCTTTCTTT. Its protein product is CASSSGGAVTEAFF. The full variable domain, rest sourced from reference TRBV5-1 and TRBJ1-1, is KAGVTQTPRYLIKTRGQQVTLSCSPISGHRSVSWYQQTPGQGLQFLFEYFSETQRNKGNFPGRFSGRQFSNSRSEMNVSTLELGDSALYLCASSSGGAVTEAFFGQGTRLTVV.

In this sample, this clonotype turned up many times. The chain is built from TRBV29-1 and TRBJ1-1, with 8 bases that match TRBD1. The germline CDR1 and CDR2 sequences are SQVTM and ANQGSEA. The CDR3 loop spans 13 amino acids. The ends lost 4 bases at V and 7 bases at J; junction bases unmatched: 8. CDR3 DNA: TGCAGCGTTGCCCAGGGGGCGCGGGGTGAAGCTTTCTTT. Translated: CSVAQGARGEAFF.

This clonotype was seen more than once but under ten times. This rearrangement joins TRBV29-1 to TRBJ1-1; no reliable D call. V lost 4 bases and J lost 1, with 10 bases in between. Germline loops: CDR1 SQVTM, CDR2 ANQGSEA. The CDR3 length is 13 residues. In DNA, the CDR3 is TGCAGCGTTGCCCGGGGAGCGAACACTGAAGCTTTCTTT. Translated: CSVARGANTEAFF.

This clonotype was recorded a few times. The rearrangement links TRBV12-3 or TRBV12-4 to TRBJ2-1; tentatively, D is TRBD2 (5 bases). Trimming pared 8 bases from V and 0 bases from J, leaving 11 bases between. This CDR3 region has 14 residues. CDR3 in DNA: TGTGCCAGCTCGGGGTTTGCCTCCTACAATGAGCAGTTCTTC. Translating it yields CASSGFASYNEQFF.

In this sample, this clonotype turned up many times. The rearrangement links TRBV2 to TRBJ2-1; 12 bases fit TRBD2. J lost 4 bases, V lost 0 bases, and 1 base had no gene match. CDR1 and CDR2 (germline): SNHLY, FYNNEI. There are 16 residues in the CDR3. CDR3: CASSEAGTSGYNEQFF. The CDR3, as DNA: TGTGCCAGCAGTGAAGCCGGGACTAGCGGGTACAATGAGCAGTTCTTC.

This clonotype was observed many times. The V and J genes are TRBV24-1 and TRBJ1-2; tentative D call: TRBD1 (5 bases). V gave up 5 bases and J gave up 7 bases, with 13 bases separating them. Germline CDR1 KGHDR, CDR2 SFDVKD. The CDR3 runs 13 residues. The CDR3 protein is CATSATTVSGYTF. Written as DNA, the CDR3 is TGTGCCACCAGTGCAACGACAGTCTCTGGCTACACCTTC.

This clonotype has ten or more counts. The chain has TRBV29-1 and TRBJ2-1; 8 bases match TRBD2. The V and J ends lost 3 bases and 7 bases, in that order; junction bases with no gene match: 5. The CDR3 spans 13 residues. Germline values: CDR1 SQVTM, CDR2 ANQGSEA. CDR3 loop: CSVEPSGRNEQFF. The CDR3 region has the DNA TGCAGCGTTGAGCCTAGCGGGCGGAATGAGCAGTTCTTC.

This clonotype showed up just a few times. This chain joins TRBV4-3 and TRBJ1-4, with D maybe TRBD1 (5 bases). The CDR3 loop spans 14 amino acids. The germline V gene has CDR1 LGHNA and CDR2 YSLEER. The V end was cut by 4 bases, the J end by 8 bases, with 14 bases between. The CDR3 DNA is TGCGCCAGCAGCCGCCAGGGAGGAAGGGAAAAACTGTTTTTT. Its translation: CASSRQGGREKLFF.